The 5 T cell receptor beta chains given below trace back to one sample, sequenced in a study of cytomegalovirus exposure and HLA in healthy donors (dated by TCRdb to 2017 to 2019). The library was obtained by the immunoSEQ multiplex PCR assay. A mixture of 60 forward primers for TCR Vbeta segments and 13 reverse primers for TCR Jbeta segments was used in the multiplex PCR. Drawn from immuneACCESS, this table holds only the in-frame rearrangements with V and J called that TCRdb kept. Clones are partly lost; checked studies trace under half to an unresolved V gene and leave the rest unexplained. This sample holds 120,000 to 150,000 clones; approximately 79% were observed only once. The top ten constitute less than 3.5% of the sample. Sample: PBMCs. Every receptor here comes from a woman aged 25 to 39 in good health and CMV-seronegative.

The CDR3 is CASSLRDRLYEQYF. In DNA form, the CDR3 reads TGTGCCAGTAGTCTCCGGGACAGATTATACGAGCAGTACTTC. This chain links TRBV19 with TRBJ2-7; 7 bases are shared with TRBD1. The CDR3 totals 14 residues. CDR1 and CDR2 from the germline V gene are LNHDA and SQIVND (reference sequence). V trimming: 5 bases; J trimming: 4 bases; junction bases outside the gene matches: 8.

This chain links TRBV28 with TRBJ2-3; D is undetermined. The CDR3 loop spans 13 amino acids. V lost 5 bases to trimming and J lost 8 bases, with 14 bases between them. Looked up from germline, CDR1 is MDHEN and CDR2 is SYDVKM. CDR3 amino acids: CASSRSSVVTQYF. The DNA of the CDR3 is TGTGCCAGCAGTCGCTCCTCCGTAGTTACGCAGTATTTT.

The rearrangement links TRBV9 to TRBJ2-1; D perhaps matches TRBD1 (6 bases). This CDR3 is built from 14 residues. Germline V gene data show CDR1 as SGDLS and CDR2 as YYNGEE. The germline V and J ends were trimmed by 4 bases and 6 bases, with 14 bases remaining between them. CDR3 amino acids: CASSQGRTLNEQFF. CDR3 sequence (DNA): TGTGCCAGCAGCCAGGGGCGGACCCTCAATGAGCAGTTCTTC.

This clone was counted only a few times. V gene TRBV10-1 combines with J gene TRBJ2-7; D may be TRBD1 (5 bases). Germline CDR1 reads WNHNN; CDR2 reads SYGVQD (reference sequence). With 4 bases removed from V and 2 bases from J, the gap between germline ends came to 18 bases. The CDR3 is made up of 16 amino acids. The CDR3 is CASSGKTGARTYEQYF. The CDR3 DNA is TGCGCCAGCAGTGGGAAAACAGGAGCCCGAACCTACGAGCAGTACTTC.

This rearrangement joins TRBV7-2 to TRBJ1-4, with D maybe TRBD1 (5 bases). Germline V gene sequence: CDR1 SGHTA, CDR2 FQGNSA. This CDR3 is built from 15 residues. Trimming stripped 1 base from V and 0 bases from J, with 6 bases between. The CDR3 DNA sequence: TGTGCCAGCAGCTTAGTGACAGCAACTAATGAAAAACTGTTTTTT. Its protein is CASSLVTATNEKLFF.